The text below deals with one T cell receptor beta chain. Its antigen is unidentified. This specimen comes from a study of T cell repertoires in cytomegalovirus infection. Whole-study findings and limits: HLA-C-restricted CMV clonotypes gave the most frequent clonotype in two of eight donors.

TCRdb redid the calling of the reads with MiXCR, one entry per CDR3 protein. The repertoire holds more than 20,000 distinct CDR3 sequences, with 20% to 25% as singletons. Germline values: CDR1 PRHDT, CDR2 FYEKMQ (reference sequence). The CDR3 length is 14 residues. Trimming took 5 bases from V and 8 from J, leaving 18 bases between them. This receptor was identified in a human donor in good health (CMV status not recorded). Some clones in this sample may be carry-over from other donors' samples. The chain links TRBV13 to TRBJ1-2; D gene unclear. The specimen comprised CD8+ T cells from cultured PBMCs, sampled from culture after CMV antigen stimulation. The CDR3 region is CASSIRPGVRGYTF. CDR3 bases: TGTGCCAGCAGCATCCGCCCCGGGGTTAGAGGCTACACCTTC.